The following is a T cell receptor beta chain sequence with its context. TCRdb re-analysed the reads in MiXCR, keeping a single row per CDR3 protein. The table lists about 150,000 distinct CDR3 sequences, about a quarter of them singletons. The entry originates in a study of T cell repertoires in cytomegalovirus infection. Trimming cost V 4 bases and J 1 base, with 10 bases left between them. The CDR3 has 14 amino acids. Per the germline V gene, CDR1 is MGHRA and CDR2 is YSYEKL. The source material was PBMCs. The receptor was derived from a human donor in good health (CMV status not recorded). Some clones in this sample may be carry-over from other donors' samples. The J gene is TRBJ1-1, the V gene TRBV4-1; D gene uncertain. The CDR3 region has the DNA TGCGCCAGCAGCCCCGAATGGCGGAACACTGAAGCTTTCTTT. It codes for CASSPEWRNTEAFF.